This paragraph covers one TCR beta chain sequence. The antigen this receptor binds is unknown. Base-call qualities are not available, and no considerably larger clone is one nucleotide away. The trial excluded patients who had a history of autoimmune disease or who were on systemic immunosuppression. In every dose cohort, peripheral blood was drawn for TCR sequencing at baseline, cycle 4 day 1, and cycle 7 day 1. Samples were obtained from an open-label, multicenter, first-in-human phase I dose-escalation trial of ivuxolimab. Adults with locally advanced or metastatic melanoma, renal cell carcinoma, hepatocellular carcinoma or head and neck squamous cell carcinoma were enrolled in the trial. Before TCR sequencing, CD4+ T cells and CD8+ T cells from peripheral blood were sorted into separate populations. This specimen comes from a study of OX40 agonist ivuxolimab in advanced cancers. Context from the whole study: Ivuxolimab was an agonistic, fully human IgG2 monoclonal antibody directed against OX40 (CD134), a costimulatory receptor. Intravenous ivuxolimab was administered to patients every 2 weeks at six dose levels: 0.01, 0.1, 0.3, 1.5, 3 and 10 mg/kg. Of the roughly 52 patients in dose escalation, about 20 had hepatocellular carcinoma, approximately 15 had melanoma, 9 had renal cell carcinoma and 9 had head and neck cancer. In the dose-escalation cohort, 70% to 90% of patients were male, and the mean age was 60 years with a range of roughly 20 to 79. Patients were allowed to have had prior anti-PD-1, anti-PD-L1 or anti-CTLA-4 therapy, and 40% of the dose-escalation patients had been treated with checkpoint inhibitors. Partial responses occurred in three dose-escalation patients, of whom one had hepatocellular carcinoma and two had cutaneous melanoma. The point of sequencing TCRbeta in the periphery was to test whether ivuxolimab changed TCR sequence diversity and drove clonal T-cell expansion. The paper covers the monotherapy dose-escalation part of the phase I ivuxolimab trial, which included N ≈ 50 patients.

Genomic DNA was isolated from the sorted cells so that the TCRbeta CDR3 region could be sequenced. The immunoSEQ Assay was used for sequencing of TCRbeta CDR3 regions. TCRdb stores this immuneACCESS table with in-frame sequences only. Part of the clones is absent; in the studies checked, under half of the shortfall reflects unresolved V genes, and no reason is known for the rest. Recorded for this sample are over 50,000 clones; about 90% of them occurred a single time. The ten largest make up around 20% of the sample. Overall study results and their limits: After ivuxolimab, expanded clones were on average more numerous among CD8+ T cells than among CD4+ T cells. In the 0.1-3.0 mg/kg groups, partial responders had among the lowest normalized peripheral clonal expansion, particularly in CD8+ T cells. Which antigens the clonally expanded peripheral T cells were specific for was not determined. At doses of 0.1 to 3.0 mg/kg, clonal expansion of both CD4+ and CD8+ T cells in blood was seen between baseline and week 6. Low levels of normalized T-cell clonal expansion were also seen in some patients who did not respond.

Sequenced here: CD4+ or CD8+ T cells sorted from blood, sampled in a trial of the OX40 agonist ivuxolimab. The receptor's source is an adult with an advanced solid tumor such as melanoma, head and neck, liver or kidney cancer.

The CDR3 region: CASSILAGGYNEQFF. The DNA reads as follows: TGTGCCAGCAGCATTTTAGCGGGAGGGTACAATGAGCAGTTCTTC. The V gene is TRBV7-8 and the J gene is TRBJ2-1; 11 bases in between match TRBD2. Trimmed from V: 5 bases; trimmed from J: 4 bases; junction bases lacking a gene match: 4. Per the germline V gene, SGHVS is the CDR1 and FQNEAQ is the CDR2. The CDR3 measures 15 amino acids from cysteine to phenylalanine. Left in the record is the CDR3 DNA by itself, 45 bases read in frame from the first base.